This entry lists 25 T cell receptor beta chains sequenced from one sample in a study of cytomegalovirus exposure and HLA in healthy donors. A multiplex PCR was run with 60 Vbeta primers and 13 Jbeta primers. Generated by immunoSEQ multiplex PCR, the TCRdb table keeps only in-frame clones and is missing some. The sample has tens of thousands of clones; roughly three quarters are singletons. The sample taken for sequencing was PBMCs. These receptor sequences come from a man younger than 35 in good health and CMV-seronegative.

The V gene is TRBV6-4, the J gene TRBJ2-1, with TRBD1 matching over 12 bases. CDR3 length: 16 residues. The V and J ends lost 1 base and 8 bases, in that order; junction bases with no gene match: 6. CDR1 and CDR2 (germline): MRHNA, SNTAGT. Written as DNA, the CDR3 is TGTGCCAGCAGTGACTTTCCGGGACAGGGGGCCGATGAGCAGTTCTTC. It specifies CASSDFPGQGADEQFF.

The gene calls are TRBV7-9 and TRBJ2-5; 10 bases are a match to TRBD2. Trimming at V came to 3 bases and at J to 3 bases, leaving 4 bases not matched to a gene. Per the germline V gene, CDR1 is SEHNR and CDR2 is FQNEAQ (reference sequence). The CDR3 extends over 15 amino acids. The CDR3 protein is CASSFPSGGKETQYF. DNA of the CDR3: TGTGCCAGCAGCTTTCCTAGCGGGGGAAAAGAGACCCAGTACTTC. Combining the CDR3 with reference TRBV7-9 and TRBJ2-5 gives the whole variable domain DTGVSQNPRHKITKRGQNVTFRCDPISEHNRLYWYRQTLGQGPEFLTYFQNEAQLEKSRLLSDRFSAERPKGSFSTLEIQRTEQGDSAMYLCASSFPSGGKETQYFGPGTRLLVL.

The rearrangement uses TRBV28 and TRBJ2-7; 9 nucleotides agree with TRBD1. CDR1 MDHEN and CDR2 SYDVKM come from the germline V gene. After removal of 11 bases from V and 5 bases from J, the junction contained 13 bases not matched to a gene. The CDR3 sequence is 14 residues long. CDR3 sequence reads: CASASGTGQDEQYF. The CDR3 DNA is TGTGCCTCAGCGTCTGGGACAGGGCAGGACGAGCAGTACTTC.

The V gene is TRBV18, the J gene TRBJ2-3; TRBD2 matches at 13 bases. From germline, CDR1 is KGHSH and CDR2 LQKENI. The length of the CDR3 is 17 residues. With 4 bases clipped from V and 4 bases from J, the junction kept 8 bases outside the gene matches. The CDR3 bases are TGTGCCAGCTCACGGACTAGCGGGGGCCTCAGGGCAGATACGCAGTATTTT. It codes for CASSRTSGGLRADTQYF.

The chain links TRBV11-2 to TRBJ2-3; D is ambiguous. The CDR3 spans 11 residues. The germline V and J ends were trimmed by 2 bases and 5 bases, with 2 bases remaining between them. The germline CDR1 and CDR2 sequences are SGHAT and FQNNGV. The CDR3: CASSLRDTQYF. CDR3 bases: TGTGCCAGCAGCTTACGAGATACGCAGTATTTT. The whole variable domain, remainder taken from reference TRBV11-2 and TRBJ2-3, is EAGVAQSPRYKIIEKRQSVAFWCNPISGHATLYWYQQILGQGPKLLIQFQNNGVVDDSQLPKDRFSAERLKGVDSTLKIQPAKLEDSAVYLCASSLRDTQYFGPGTRLTVL.

The rearrangement links TRBV5-1 to TRBJ1-6, with D perhaps matching TRBD1 (5 bases). The CDR3 length is 15 residues. Trimming removed 4 bases at V and 9 bases at J, with 17 bases between. The germline CDR1 and CDR2 sequences are SGHRS and YFSETQ. The CDR3 sequence is CASSQHTGGPSPLHF. The CDR3 DNA is TGCGCCAGCAGCCAACACACGGGGGGTCCTTCACCCCTCCACTTT.

The chain links TRBV7-9 to TRBJ1-4; 10 bases are a match to TRBD1. Germline V CDR1 and CDR2: SEHNR, FQNEAQ (reference sequence). J lost 8 bases, V lost 4 bases, and 7 bases had no gene match. The CDR3 sequence is 15 residues long. The CDR3 DNA reads TGTGCCAGCAGCTCCGACAGGGGGCTAAGAGAAAAACTGTTTTTT. Its translation is CASSSDRGLREKLFF.

The J gene is TRBJ2-5, the V gene TRBV6-5; the match to TRBD2 covers 11 bases. Matching the DNA end better, TRBJ2-7 makes the J call doubtful. The CDR3 consists of 14 residues. Germline values: CDR1 MNHEY, CDR2 SVGAGI. The CDR3 protein is CASSASGGPYEQYF. The CDR3 DNA reads TGTGCCAGCAGTGCTAGCGGGGGGCCCTACGAGCAGTACTTC.

This clone was seen once. V usage is TRBV10-3 and J usage is TRBJ2-7, with 11 bases identical to TRBD1. The CDR3 totals 15 residues. V lost 6 bases and J lost 5; bases outside the gene matches: 9. The germline gives CDR1 ENHRY, CDR2 SYGVKD. The CDR3 nucleotides are TGTGCCATCAGAACGGACAGGGGGCGTAGCGACGAGCAGTACTTC. Translation: CAIRTDRGRSDEQYF.

The CDR3 is CASSMGPEDEQFF. CDR3 nucleotide sequence: TGTGCCAGTAGTATGGGTCCCGAGGATGAGCAGTTCTTC. The V gene is TRBV19, the J gene TRBJ2-1; unclear D gene. Germline CDR1 reads LNHDA; CDR2 reads SQIVND (reference sequence). The CDR3 length is 13 residues. Trimming removed 3 bases at V and 8 bases at J, with 11 bases between. The full variable domain, rest sourced from reference TRBV19 and TRBJ2-1, is DGGITQSPKYLFRKEGQNVTLSCEQNLNHDAMYWYRQDPGQGLRLIYYSQIVNDFQKGDIAEGYSVSREKKESFPLTVTSAQKNPTAFYLCASSMGPEDEQFFGPGTRLTVL.

This clone was observed a handful of times. V gene TRBV6-5 combines with J gene TRBJ1-2; 9 bases agree with TRBD1. Trimming took 2 bases from V and 7 from J; bases not matched to a gene: 8. Per germline, CDR1 MNHEY and CDR2 SVGAGI. CDR3 length: 15 residues. The CDR3 loop reads CASSYSTGGVGGYTF. The CDR3 nucleotides are TGTGCCAGCAGTTACAGTACAGGGGGCGTTGGTGGCTACACCTTC.

This rearrangement joins TRBV7-9 to TRBJ2-1, with a tentative D call TRBD1 (6 bases). The CDR3 is 16 residues long. V was clipped by 5 bases and J by 8 bases, with 22 bases between them. Germline CDR1 and CDR2: SEHNR and FQNEAQ (reference sequence). CDR3 nucleotides: TGTGCCAGCAGCGCAACCGGGACACCCACGGTCGATGAGCAGTTCTTC. Encoded protein: CASSATGTPTVDEQFF.

The chain uses TRBV9 and TRBJ2-1, with 7 bases lining up with TRBD2. V lost 3 bases and J lost 7; bases outside the gene matches: 13. CDR1 SGDLS and CDR2 YYNGEE come from the germline V gene. The CDR3 consists of 16 residues. Written as DNA, the CDR3 is TGTGCCAGCAGCGGGGAAGCCTCGGGGGGTAGAAATGAGCAGTTCTTC. Its translation is CASSGEASGGRNEQFF.

CDR3 loop: CASKFREGVGEQYF. The CDR3 DNA is TGTGCCAGCAAATTCAGGGAAGGGGTCGGCGAGCAGTACTTC. The chain has TRBV27 and TRBJ2-7; TRBD1 is a possible D gene (5 bases). The CDR3 has 14 residues. Germline V gene lookup returns CDR1 MNHEY and CDR2 SMNVEV (reference sequence). V was trimmed by 7 bases and J by 6 bases, leaving 19 bases between them.

V is TRBV10-3 and J is TRBJ1-6; 7 nucleotides align to TRBD1. The junction had 3 bases not matched to a gene; V was cut back by 2 bases and J by 5 bases. Per the germline V gene, CDR1 is ENHRY and CDR2 is SYGVKD. The CDR3 runs 15 residues. The CDR3, as DNA: TGTGCCATCAGTGAGGGGGACAGTCATAATTCACCCCTCCACTTT. Protein product: CAISEGDSHNSPLHF.

The chain combines TRBV5-4 with TRBJ1-1; no definite D call. Deletions cut 4 bases from V and 0 bases from J, with 13 bases between. This CDR3 has 15 residues. Germline CDR1 reads SGHNT; CDR2 reads YYREEE (reference sequence). CDR3 nucleotides: TGTGCCAGCAGCGCTGAGACACTTTTGAACACTGAAGCTTTCTTT. Translating gives CASSAETLLNTEAFF.

This clone was found once. The chain links TRBV6-1 to TRBJ2-3; D unresolved. CDR3 length equals 14 residues. V gave up 1 base and J gave up 2 bases, with 7 bases separating them. Germline V CDR1 and CDR2: MNHNS, SASEGT. CDR3 in DNA: TGTGCCAGCAGTGAAGGGTTGGCCACAGATACGCAGTATTTT. Protein product: CASSEGLATDTQYF.

This chain uses TRBV4-1 with TRBJ2-1, with 10 bases aligning to TRBD1. From germline, CDR1 is MGHRA and CDR2 YSYEKL. The V gene end was trimmed by 2 bases and the J gene end by 15 bases; junction bases not matched to a gene: 10. CDR3 length equals 14 residues. CDR3 sequence (DNA): TGCGCCAGCAGCCAACCCCTAGGGACAGGGGATTTGTTCTTC. Translated, it gives CASSQPLGTGDLFF.

The rearrangement uses TRBV4-2 and TRBJ2-1; 8 bases match TRBD2. V was clipped by 4 bases and J by 10 bases; unmatched bases: 0. Germline CDR1 is LGHNA and CDR2 is YNFKEQ. The CDR3 totals 11 residues. The CDR3 DNA follows: TGTGCCAGCAGCCCGGGGGGGGAGCAGTTCTTC. Its translation is CASSPGGEQFF.

In this sample, this clone turned up a few times. The J gene is TRBJ1-5, the V gene TRBV11-2; 8 nucleotides agree with TRBD1. Per the germline V gene, CDR1 is SGHAT and CDR2 is FQNNGV. V gave up 5 bases and J gave up 6 bases; unmatched junction bases: 3. The CDR3 length is 13 residues. CDR3: CASSDRGSQPQHF. Written as DNA, the CDR3 is TGTGCCAGCAGCGACAGGGGCAGTCAGCCCCAGCATTTT.

The genes are TRBV5-1 and TRBJ1-1; D possibly corresponds to TRBD1 (6 bases). Germline V gives CDR1 SGHRS, CDR2 YFSETQ. The V end was cut by 4 bases, the J end by 4 bases, with 14 bases between. The CDR3 extends over 14 amino acids. DNA of the CDR3: TGCGCCAGCAGCCAACCAACAGGGAGCACTGAAGCTTTCTTT. Encoded protein: CASSQPTGSTEAFF.

This chain joins TRBV30 and TRBJ2-7; D perhaps matches TRBD2 (6 bases). This CDR3 region has 14 residues. Germline V CDR1 and CDR2: GTSNPN, SVGIG (reference sequence). With 3 bases removed from V and 0 bases from J, the gap between germline ends came to 12 bases. This chain's CDR3 is CAWRAEGISYEQYF. The CDR3 bases are TGTGCCTGGAGGGCGGAGGGGATCTCCTACGAGCAGTACTTC.

This clone was counted between two and nine times. The CDR3 bases are TGTGCCAGCAGTGAGGAGGGGTCCTCTGGAAACACCATATATTTT. It encodes CASSEEGSSGNTIYF. The chain links TRBV2 to TRBJ1-3; D may be TRBD1 (5 bases). Germline assignment: CDR1 SNHLY and CDR2 FYNNEI. This CDR3 is built from 15 residues. The germline V and J ends were trimmed by 3 bases and 0 bases, with 9 bases remaining between them.

This clone was counted a few times. V and J are TRBV29-1 and TRBJ2-1, with 7 bases that match TRBD1. Germline V gene data show CDR1 as SQVTM and CDR2 as ANQGSEA. The CDR3 extends over 15 amino acids. The junction had 10 bases not matched to a gene; V was cut back by 6 bases and J by 2 bases. The CDR3 loop reads CSVTGPRGPYNEQFF. CDR3 sequence (DNA): TGCAGCGTGACAGGGCCCAGGGGACCCTACAATGAGCAGTTCTTC.

This chain connects TRBV5-4 to TRBJ1-3, with a weak D call TRBD1 (5 bases). Germline CDR1 and CDR2: SGHNT and YYREEE (reference sequence). The CDR3 loop spans 15 amino acids. Trimming cost V 7 bases and J 4 bases, with 18 bases left between them. The chain's CDR3 is CASLVRGLGGNTIYF. In DNA form, the CDR3 reads TGTGCCAGCCTCGTTAGGGGATTGGGGGGAAACACCATATATTTT.